A selection of T cell receptor beta chains follows, all from one sample in a study of T cell repertoires in cytomegalovirus infection. The antigens these receptors bind are not known. TCRdb reprocessed the reads via MiXCR and lists one record per CDR3 protein. The table lists about 52,000 distinct CDR3 sequences, around 19% of them singletons. The sample in question was CD8+ T cells from cultured PBMCs, obtained from culture after CMV antigen stimulation. The receptors here all came from a human donor in good health (CMV status not recorded). Some clones in this sample may be carry-over from other donors' samples. CDR3s include the opening cysteine and the closing phenylalanine or tryptophan. The D gene is left open where the match is weak. Rows give clone size only sometimes, using once, few, many, or a class for an expanded clone.

CDR3 DNA	CDR3 protein	clone size	V gene	J gene	D gene
TGTGCCAGCAGTCTTCCCGGCTCCGGGACAGGGCTCAGGGACACTGAAGCTTTCTTT	CASSLPGSGTGLRDTEAFF	-	TRBV28	TRBJ1-1	TRBD1
TGTGCCTCCCGGCCCGGGGGTCCTGAGCAGTTCTTC	CASRPGGPEQFF	few	TRBV7-8	TRBJ2-1	-
TGTGCCAGCACCTCCGGGAGGGCGAACACCGGGGAGCTGTTTTTT	CASTSGRANTGELFF	few	TRBV6-2/TRBV6-3	TRBJ2-2	TRBD2
TGTGCCAGCAGCCCTACAGGGGGGGATGGCTACACCTTC	CASSPTGGDGYTF	-	TRBV7-6	TRBJ1-2	TRBD1
TGTGCCAGCAGTGAAGGTCCGGACAACACCGGGGAGCTGTTTTTT	CASSEGPDNTGELFF	-	TRBV6-1	TRBJ2-2	-
TGTGCCAGCAGTTTATCCCTCTCTGGGGCCAACGTCCTGACTTTC	CASSLSLSGANVLTF	few	TRBV12-3/TRBV12-4	TRBJ2-6	-
TGTGCCAGCAGCTTAGATGGGGGATCACCCCGCCATTACGAGCAGTACTTC	CASSLDGGSPRHYEQYF	few	TRBV7-2	TRBJ2-7	-
TGTGCCAGCAGTATAGCGGGGGGGCCGCTCAATGAGCAGTTCTTC	CASSIAGGPLNEQFF	-	TRBV12-3/TRBV12-4	TRBJ2-1	TRBD2
TGTGCCAGTAGTATAGCCAGACCTGGGGCCAACGTCCTGACTTTC	CASSIARPGANVLTF	few	TRBV19	TRBJ2-6	-
TGTGCCAGCAGTGAACGGCGCAGTAAGGGAGGAAGAGAGACCCAGTACTTC	CASSERRSKGGRETQYF	few	TRBV6-1	TRBJ2-5	-
TGTGCCAGCAGCCTCCGCGTAGGTAGCGGGGTTTCCTACGAGCAGTACTTC	CASSLRVGSGVSYEQYF	many	TRBV7-2	TRBJ2-7	TRBD2
TGTGCCACCAGACCGGGGGACAGGGAATTAACTGAAGCTTTCTTT	CATRPGDRELTEAFF	-	TRBV24-1	TRBJ1-1	TRBD1
TGTGCCAGCAGTTTAGGCGTGTACAATGAGCAGTTCTTC	CASSLGVYNEQFF	few	TRBV12-3/TRBV12-4	TRBJ2-1	-
TGCGCCAGCAGCCAAGAGCGGGATAACTATGGCTACACCTTC	CASSQERDNYGYTF	-	TRBV4-3	TRBJ1-2	-
TGTGCCAGCAGCGAGGGACCTTGGGCTACGGAGACCCAGTACTTC	CASSEGPWATETQYF	few	TRBV7-8	TRBJ2-5	-
TGCGCCAGCAGCCAAGAAGGACTGGGATCACCCCTCCACTTT	CASSQEGLGSPLHF	few	TRBV4-1	TRBJ1-6	-
TGTGCCAGCAGCTATTCGACAGGGACGAGGAACACTGAAGCTTTCTTT	CASSYSTGTRNTEAFF	few	TRBV5-6	TRBJ1-1	TRBD1
TGTGCCAGCAGTTTGGGCGGGGGGCCCAGCTCCTACAATGAGCAGTTCTTC	CASSLGGGPSSYNEQFF	many	TRBV12-3/TRBV12-4	TRBJ2-1	TRBD2
TGTGCCAGCAGCTCTTGGCAGGACATGAACACTGAAGCTTTCTTT	CASSSWQDMNTEAFF	-	TRBV7-8	TRBJ1-1	-
TGTGCCAGCAGCTTAGGAAGAGGGGCTGGAAACACCATATATTTT	CASSLGRGAGNTIYF	few	TRBV7-9	TRBJ1-3	-
TGTGCCAGTAGTGATGTGGCAGGGCGACAACAGCCCCAGCATTTT	CASSDVAGRQQPQHF	few	TRBV19	TRBJ1-5	-
TGTGCCAGCAGTTACTCGGCAGGGGAGTACACTGAAGCTTTCTTT	CASSYSAGEYTEAFF	few	TRBV6-5	TRBJ1-1	-
TGTGCCAGCAGCCCAGGGACAGGGCTCTATGGCTACACCTTC	CASSPGTGLYGYTF	-	TRBV7-9	TRBJ1-2	TRBD1
TGTGCCAGCAGTACCCTTGGGAGCACAGATACGCAGTATTTT	CASSTLGSTDTQYF	few	TRBV6-6	TRBJ2-3	-
TGTGCCAGCAGTTACTCGACAGGACCCCAAGAGACCCAGTACTTC	CASSYSTGPQETQYF	few	TRBV6-5	TRBJ2-5	-
TGTGCCAGCAGCTTAGGGGGGGGAGAAAGCAATCAGCCCCAGCATTTT	CASSLGGGESNQPQHF	-	TRBV7-2	TRBJ1-5	-
TGTGCCAGCAGCTTAGAAGAGACAGGAAGAGATACGCTGTATTTT	CASSLEETGRDTLYF	-	TRBV7-2	TRBJ2-3	-
TGTGCCACCAGCAGATCACAGGGAGGTGGAGGCTACACCTTC	CATSRSQGGGGYTF	-	TRBV15	TRBJ1-2	-
TGTGCCAGCAGTTACACCGGTTTGATGGTTCAGCCCCAGCATTTT	CASSYTGLMVQPQHF	few	TRBV6-2/TRBV6-3	TRBJ1-5	-
TGTGCCGCAGGGGAGTCCTACAATGAGCAGTTCTTC	CAAGESYNEQFF	-	TRBV7-2	TRBJ2-1	-
TGTGCCAGCAGCTTAGACCCGTGGGAGGAGAACACCATATATTTT	CASSLDPWEENTIYF	-	TRBV7-2	TRBJ1-3	-
TGTGCCAGCAAAGTATATACCCGGGACAGGGATTCACCCCTCCACTTT	CASKVYTRDRDSPLHF	few	TRBV27	TRBJ1-6	TRBD1
TGTGCCAGCACCATGGACAGGTTCTACGAGCAGTACTTC	CASTMDRFYEQYF	-	TRBV6-6	TRBJ2-7	TRBD1
TGCGCCAGCAGCCAAGAGTGGACAGGCGGTTGGCCCCAGCATTTT	CASSQEWTGGWPQHF	few	TRBV4-1	TRBJ1-5	TRBD1
TGTGCCAGCACCTCTAGCGGGGGGCCCCAAGAGACCCAGTACTTC	CASTSSGGPQETQYF	-	TRBV7-2	TRBJ2-5	TRBD2
TGTGCCAGCAGTGAAGTCTATCCGGGCAGGGCAGAGTCGTACACTGAAGCTTTCTTT	CASSEVYPGRAESYTEAFF	few	TRBV2	TRBJ1-1	-
TGTGCCATCACGACAGGGGATGAGACCCAGTACTTC	CAITTGDETQYF	few	TRBV10-3	TRBJ2-5	TRBD1
TGTGCCAGCAGCTTAAACACAGGGCCGAATACTGAAGCTTTCTTT	CASSLNTGPNTEAFF	-	TRBV7-2	TRBJ1-1	-
TGTGCCAGCAGCTTAGGGGACAAGCAGTACGAGCAGTACTTC	CASSLGDKQYEQYF	-	TRBV5-6	TRBJ2-7	-
TGTGCCAGCAGCTGGGCCGGGACAGTGAACACTGAAGCTTTCTTT	CASSWAGTVNTEAFF	many	TRBV7-8	TRBJ1-1	TRBD1
TGTGCCAGCGCGAGCGCGGACAGGGCCTACAATGAGCAGTTCTTC	CASASADRAYNEQFF	few	TRBV7-8	TRBJ2-1	TRBD1
TGTGCCAGCAGCCGGTCCCCGAGCTCCTACAATGAGCAGTTCTTC	CASSRSPSSYNEQFF	-	TRBV12-3/TRBV12-4	TRBJ2-1	-
TGTGCCCGCAGTTCTCGACCCTTAATGAACACTGAAGCTTTCTTT	CARSSRPLMNTEAFF	-	TRBV6-2/TRBV6-3	TRBJ1-1	-
TGTGCCAGCAGTGACTCGACTAGCGGGGGGGCAGATACGCAGTATTTT	CASSDSTSGGADTQYF	once	TRBV6-4	TRBJ2-3	TRBD2
TGTGCCAGCAGCTTCCGGACAGGGGGCTCAGAGACCCAGTACTTC	CASSFRTGGSETQYF	few	TRBV13	TRBJ2-5	TRBD1
TGTGCCAGCAGCTTACAGGGAAATCCCTACGAGCAGTACTTC	CASSLQGNPYEQYF	-	TRBV7-8	TRBJ2-7	-
TGTGCCAGCAGCCTAAACAGGGGAGGCAATCAGCCCCAGCATTTT	CASSLNRGGNQPQHF	-	TRBV6-2/TRBV6-3	TRBJ1-5	TRBD1
TGTGCCAGCAGCCCCAGGGGGAGGGATTATCAGCCCCAGCATTTT	CASSPRGRDYQPQHF	-	TRBV7-6	TRBJ1-5	TRBD1
TGTGCCAGCAGTTTAAAGGGAAGTGACTATGGCTACACCTTC	CASSLKGSDYGYTF	few	TRBV12-3/TRBV12-4	TRBJ1-2	-
TGCGCCAGCAGCCAAGATCAAGGTCCGGGCACAACCTCAACAGATACGCAGTATTTT	CASSQDQGPGTTSTDTQYF	few	TRBV4-1	TRBJ2-3	-
TGCGCCAGCAGTGAAGTCCGTGAGGGCTACACCTTC	CASSEVREGYTF	-	TRBV10-2	TRBJ1-2	-
TGTGCCAGCAGCTCAGACCGGGACGTTCAAGCTTTCTTT	CASSSDRDVQAFF	few	TRBV7-9	TRBJ1-1	-
TGTGCCAGCAGTCTCTCAGGGGAGTCCTACGAGCAGTACTTC	CASSLSGESYEQYF	few	TRBV6-1	TRBJ2-7	-